Described below is a single T cell receptor beta chain sequence and its context. Method: immunoSEQ multiplex PCR; TCRdb's copy keeps in-frame clones and lacks some. The sample records over 55,000 clones, 60% to 85% being singletons. The CDR3 consists of 12 residues. Germline V gene data show CDR1 as SGHNT and CDR2 as YENEEA. Trimming took off 2 bases at V and 6 bases at J, with 6 bases between the two ends. The sample comes from a study of T cell responses to AZD1222 COVID-19 vaccine. This specimen was peripheral blood, taken 28 days after the second AZD1222 dose. This sequence joins TRBV11-3 and TRBJ2-3, with unresolved D. This receptor was identified in an adult who received the AZD1222 COVID-19 vaccine. The chain's CDR3 is CASSLLPDTQYF. DNA of the CDR3: TGTGCCAGCAGCTTACTCCCGGATACGCAGTATTTT.